Listed below are T cell receptor beta chains from one sample, sequenced in a study of cytomegalovirus exposure and HLA in healthy donors. Profiled with immunoSEQ multiplex PCR; TCRdb holds only in-frame clones, not every one. The data hold about 130,000 clones, with about 81% observed a single time. The sample was PBMCs. Source of these receptors: a woman in her thirties or forties in good health and CMV-seropositive. CDR3s leave out the opening cysteine and the closing phenylalanine or tryptophan.

j_gene,v_gene,CDR3aa
TRBJ1-5,TRBV7-2,ASSLGWTGQPQH
TRBJ2-7,TRBV27,ASKFLDRGYEQY
TRBJ1-1,TRBV9,ASSVGLPMNTEAF
TRBJ2-7,TRBV19,ASSQTGVYEQY
.,TRBV7-9,ASSPSYEQY
TRBJ1-4,TRBV25-1,ASSSGQGGATNEKLF
TRBJ2-2,TRBV28,ASSRPGGGTGELF
TRBJ2-7,TRBV5-1,ASSLAQGKVYEQY
TRBJ2-3,TRBV7-6,ASSSTDRVTDTQY
TRBJ2-5,TRBV19,ASCTSGYQETQY
TRBJ1-1,TRBV5-1,ASSEGGTGNTEAF
TRBJ2-3,TRBV10-3,AIRTITDTQY
TRBJ2-3,TRBV7-2,ASNALGPTSTDTQY
TRBJ2-5,TRBV6-5,ASIGGIQETQY
TRBJ2-7,TRBV4-3,ASSQGVALYEQY
TRBJ2-3,TRBV6-5,ASSQTGLMNTQY
TRBJ1-2,TRBV2,ASSVTGGYT
TRBJ2-5,TRBV5-1,ASSLGAGGLGETQY
TRBJ2-7,TRBV7-2,ASSGPGQQYEQY
TRBJ1-2,TRBV30,AWSDKGRDYGYT
TRBJ2-7,TRBV29-1,SVEDRSYEQY
TRBJ1-5,TRBV27,ASSLSLVVQPQH
TRBJ2-2,TRBV27,ASSLTGTLIKNTGELF
TRBJ1-1,TRBV25-1,ASSDRGAEAF
TRBJ2-1,TRBV27,ASSLGHEQF
TRBJ2-7,TRBV27,ASSLFGGSYEQY
TRBJ2-7,TRBV5-4,ASSLAAAKVSYEQY
TRBJ2-7,TRBV7-9,ASSLAGRDVD
TRBJ1-2,TRBV7-9,ASSKGDSYGYT
TRBJ1-4,TRBV6-5,ASSSPHGGGEKLF
TRBJ2-3,TRBV29-1,SVPDLLTDTQY
TRBJ2-4,TRBV4-3,ASSPKPRGGQGPGNIQY
TRBJ2-7,TRBV28,ASSSVVRPGGSYEQY
TRBJ1-1,TRBV19,ASSIGWSEAF
TRBJ2-1,TRBV9,ASNKQSSYNEQF
.,TRBV27,ASSFSGSSHEQY
TRBJ2-3,TRBV19,ASGYTGLGADTQY
TRBJ2-7,TRBV7-3,ASSLSSGGSYEQY
.,TRBV5-4,ASSLGAGLSSYEQY
TRBJ2-5,TRBV18,ASSTGQGGETQY
TRBJ2-3,TRBV27,ASSLITSGVDTQY
TRBJ2-1,TRBV7-9,ASSAGTGGSHEQF
TRBJ1-3,TRBV7-8,ASSLAGVSSGNTIY
TRBJ2-7,TRBV5-1,ASSFQGASYEQY
TRBJ2-2,TRBV7-3,ASGRQGAGNTGELF
TRBJ2-2,TRBV9,ASSKLAGGPGELF
TRBJ1-6,TRBV9,ASSASRGKSYNSPLH